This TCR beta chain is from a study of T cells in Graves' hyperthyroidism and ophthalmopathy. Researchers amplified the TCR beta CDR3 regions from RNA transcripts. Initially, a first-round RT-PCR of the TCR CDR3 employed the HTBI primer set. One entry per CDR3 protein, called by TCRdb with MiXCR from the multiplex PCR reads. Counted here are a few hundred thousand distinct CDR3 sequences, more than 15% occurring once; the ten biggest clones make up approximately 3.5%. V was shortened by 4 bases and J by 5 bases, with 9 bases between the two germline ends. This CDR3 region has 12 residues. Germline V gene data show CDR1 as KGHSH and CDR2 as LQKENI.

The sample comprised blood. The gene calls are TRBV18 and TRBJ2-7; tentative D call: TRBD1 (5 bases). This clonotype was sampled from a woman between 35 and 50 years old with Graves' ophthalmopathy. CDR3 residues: CASSLDINEQYF. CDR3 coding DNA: TGTGCCAGCTCACTGGACATCAACGAGCAGTACTTC.